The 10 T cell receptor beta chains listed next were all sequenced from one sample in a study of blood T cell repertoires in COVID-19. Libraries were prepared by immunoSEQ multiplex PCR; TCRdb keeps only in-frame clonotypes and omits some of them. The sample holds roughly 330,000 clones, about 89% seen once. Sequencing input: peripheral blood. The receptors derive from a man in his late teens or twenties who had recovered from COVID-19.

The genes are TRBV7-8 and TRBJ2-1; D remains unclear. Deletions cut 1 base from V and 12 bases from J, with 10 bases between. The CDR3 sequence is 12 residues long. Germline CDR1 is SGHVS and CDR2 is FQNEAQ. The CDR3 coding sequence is TGTGCCAGCAGCTTAGAAGGTTCGGGGCAGTTCTTC. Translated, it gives CASSLEGSGQFF.

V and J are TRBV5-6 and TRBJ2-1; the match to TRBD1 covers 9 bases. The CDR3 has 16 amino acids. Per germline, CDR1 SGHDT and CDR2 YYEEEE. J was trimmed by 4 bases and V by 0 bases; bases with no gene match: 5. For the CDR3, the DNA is TGTGCCAGCAGCTTGGAAGGGGACAGGGTTTACAATGAGCAGTTCTTC. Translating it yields CASSLEGDRVYNEQFF. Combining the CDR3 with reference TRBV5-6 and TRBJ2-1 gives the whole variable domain DAGVTQSPTHLIKTRGQQVTLRCSPKSGHDTVSWYQQALGQGPQFIFQYYEEEERQRGNFPDRFSGHQFPNYSSELNVNALLLGDSALYLCASSLEGDRVYNEQFFGPGTRLTVL.

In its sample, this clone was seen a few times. The CDR3 here is CASSSGTANTGELFF. DNA of the CDR3: TGTGCCAGCAGCTCCGGGACAGCGAACACCGGGGAGCTGTTTTTT. The chain combines TRBV7-6 with TRBJ2-2, with 7 positions matching TRBD1. This CDR3 has 15 residues. With V trimmed by 4 bases and J by 0 bases, 2 bases remained unmatched. Germline CDR1 and CDR2: SGHVS and FNYEAQ.

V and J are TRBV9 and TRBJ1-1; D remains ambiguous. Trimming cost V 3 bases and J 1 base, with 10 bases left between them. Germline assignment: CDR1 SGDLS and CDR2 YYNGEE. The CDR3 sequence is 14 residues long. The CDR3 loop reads CASSARRENTEAFF. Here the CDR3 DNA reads TGTGCCAGCAGCGCCCGAAGAGAGAACACTGAAGCTTTCTTT.

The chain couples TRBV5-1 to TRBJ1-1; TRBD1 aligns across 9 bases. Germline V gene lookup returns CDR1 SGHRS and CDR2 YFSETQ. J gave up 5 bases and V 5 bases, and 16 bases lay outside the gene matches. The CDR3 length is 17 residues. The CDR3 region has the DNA TGCGCCAGCAGATTTGCCCAGATTACAGGGGGCGCGACTGAAGCTTTCTTT. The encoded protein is CASRFAQITGGATEAFF. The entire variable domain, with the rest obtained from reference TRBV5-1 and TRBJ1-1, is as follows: KAGVTQTPRYLIKTRGQQVTLSCSPISGHRSVSWYQQTPGQGLQFLFEYFSETQRNKGNFPGRFSGRQFSNSRSEMNVSTLELGDSALYLCASRFAQITGGATEAFFGQGTRLTVV.

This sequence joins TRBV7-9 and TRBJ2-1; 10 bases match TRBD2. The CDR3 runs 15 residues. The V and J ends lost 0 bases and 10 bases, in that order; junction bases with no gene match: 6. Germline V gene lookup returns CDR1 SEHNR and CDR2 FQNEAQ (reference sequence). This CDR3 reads CASSLAGLAAGEQFF. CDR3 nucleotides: TGTGCCAGCAGCTTAGCAGGACTAGCGGCCGGGGAGCAGTTCTTC.

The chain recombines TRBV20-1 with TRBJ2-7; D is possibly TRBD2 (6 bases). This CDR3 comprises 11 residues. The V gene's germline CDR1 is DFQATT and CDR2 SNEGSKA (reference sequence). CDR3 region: CGGADSYEQYF. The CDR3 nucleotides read TGCGGAGGGGCCGATTCCTACGAGCAGTACTTC.

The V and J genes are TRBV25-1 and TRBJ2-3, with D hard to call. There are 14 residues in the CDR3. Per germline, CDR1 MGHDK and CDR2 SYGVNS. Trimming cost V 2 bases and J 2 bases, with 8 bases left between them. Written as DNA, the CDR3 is TGTGCCAGCAGTGAACCCGGTAACACAGATACGCAGTATTTT. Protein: CASSEPGNTDTQYF.

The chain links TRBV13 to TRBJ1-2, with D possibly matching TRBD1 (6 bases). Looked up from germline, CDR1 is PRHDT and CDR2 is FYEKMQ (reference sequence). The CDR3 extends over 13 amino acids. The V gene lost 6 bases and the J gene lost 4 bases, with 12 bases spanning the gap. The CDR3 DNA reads TGTGCCAGCAGGTTCACAGGGTCCTATGGCTACACCTTC. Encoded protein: CASRFTGSYGYTF.

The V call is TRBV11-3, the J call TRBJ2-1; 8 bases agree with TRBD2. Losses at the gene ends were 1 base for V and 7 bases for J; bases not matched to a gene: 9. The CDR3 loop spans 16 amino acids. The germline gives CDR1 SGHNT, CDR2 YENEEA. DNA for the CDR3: TGTGCCAGCAGCTTAGCGTCCAGCGGGGGACTAAATGAGCAGTTCTTC. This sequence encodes CASSLASSGGLNEQFF.